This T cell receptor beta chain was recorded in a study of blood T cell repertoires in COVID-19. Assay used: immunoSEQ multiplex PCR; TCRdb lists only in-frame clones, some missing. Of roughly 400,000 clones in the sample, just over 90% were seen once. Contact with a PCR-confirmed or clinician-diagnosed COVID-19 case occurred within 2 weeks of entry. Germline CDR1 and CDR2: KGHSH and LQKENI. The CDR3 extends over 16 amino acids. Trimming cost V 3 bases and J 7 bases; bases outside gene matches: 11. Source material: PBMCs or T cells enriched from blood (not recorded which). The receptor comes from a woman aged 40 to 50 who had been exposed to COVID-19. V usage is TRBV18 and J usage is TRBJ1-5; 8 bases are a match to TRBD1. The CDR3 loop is CASSPETLDRAQPQHF. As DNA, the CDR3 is TGTGCCAGCTCACCCGAGACGTTGGACAGGGCGCAGCCCCAGCATTTT.